A single sample gave rise to the 23 T cell receptor beta chains below, sequenced in a study of CD8 T cells in ankylosing spondylitis. TCRdb re-derived calls from the 5' RACE reads in MiXCR, one entry per CDR3 protein. The sample carries a few hundred thousand distinct CDR3 sequences, roughly 18% recorded once. Source material: blood, either unsorted or a sorted T cell fraction (not recorded which). These receptors all come from a male donor with ankylosing spondylitis or in good health (not recorded which).

In this sample, this clonotype turned up a few times. The gene calls are TRBV14 and TRBJ2-7; 10 nucleotides align to TRBD2. J lost 8 bases, V lost 1 base, and 11 bases had no gene match. CDR1 is SGHDN, CDR2 FVKESK, per germline. This CDR3 spans 16 amino acids. CDR3 in amino acids: CASSQASASGSKKQYF. The DNA of the CDR3 is TGTGCCAGCAGCCAAGCCTCGGCTAGCGGGAGTAAGAAGCAGTACTTC.

This chain links TRBV12-3 or TRBV12-4 with TRBJ2-5, with 7 bases identical to TRBD1. This CDR3 is built from 16 residues. Trimming took 4 bases from V and 7 from J; bases not matched to a gene: 15. The CDR3 coding sequence is TGTGCCAGCAGTTCCCCCGGGACAGAGGGGAAGGGGACCCAGTACTTC. Amino acids: CASSSPGTEGKGTQYF.

This clonotype was counted many times. CDR3 sequence reads: CASSQGENYEQYF. The CDR3 bases are TGTGCCAGCAGCCAAGGGGAAAACTACGAGCAGTACTTC. The rearrangement links TRBV4-2 to TRBJ2-7; no firm D call. Germline lookup yields CDR1 LGHNA and CDR2 YNFKEQ. V was trimmed by 1 base and J by 3 bases, leaving 7 bases between them. This CDR3 region has 13 residues.

The CDR3 loop is CASLGTDTQYF. CDR3 coding DNA: TGTGCCAGCTTGGGCACAGATACGCAGTATTTT. This sequence joins TRBV6-5 and TRBJ2-3; the D is unclear. CDR1 MNHEY and CDR2 SVGAGI come from the germline V gene. Trimming left V 8 bases short and J 1 base short, with 4 bases between. CDR3 size: 11 residues.

V gene TRBV7-2 combines with J gene TRBJ2-3; maybe TRBD2 (6 bases). The CDR3 has 15 residues. The germline V and J ends were trimmed by 5 bases and 2 bases, with 14 bases remaining between them. Germline lookup yields CDR1 SGHTA and CDR2 FQGNSA. In DNA form, the CDR3 reads TGTGCCAGCAGCCTATCGCTAGCGATCACAGATACGCAGTATTTT. Protein sequence: CASSLSLAITDTQYF.

The chain recombines TRBV12-3 or TRBV12-4 with TRBJ1-1, with D unclear. Trimming pared 6 bases from V and 0 bases from J, leaving 14 bases between. CDR3 length: 15 amino acids. The CDR3 region is CASSPLATVNTEAFF. CDR3 bases: TGTGCCAGCAGCCCGCTCGCTACAGTGAACACTGAAGCTTTCTTT.

This clonotype turned up a few times. V is TRBV7-8 and J is TRBJ2-1; 7 bases match TRBD1. The junction had 3 bases not matched to a gene; V was cut back by 4 bases and J by 9 bases. This CDR3 is 12 amino acids long. CDR1 is SGHVS and CDR2 is FQNEAQ in the germline V gene. The CDR3: CASSSTGVEQFF. The DNA for the CDR3 is TGTGCCAGCAGCTCTACAGGGGTTGAGCAGTTCTTC.

The chain combines TRBV29-1 with TRBJ2-7, with D unclear. The CDR3 extends over 15 amino acids. Deletions cut 1 base from V and 6 bases from J, with 19 bases between. Germline V gene sequence: CDR1 SQVTM, CDR2 ANQGSEA. CDR3: CSVEAYVSSSREQYF. Written as DNA, the CDR3 is TGCAGCGTTGAAGCTTACGTCTCCTCAAGTCGCGAGCAGTACTTC.

This clonotype was detected a few times. The chain combines TRBV5-1 with TRBJ2-1, with a possible D match to TRBD2 (6 bases). In germline, CDR1 is SGHRS, CDR2 YFSETQ. The CDR3 totals 16 residues. V was clipped by 3 bases and J by 2 bases, with 15 bases between them. The CDR3 DNA follows: TGCGCCAGCAGCTCCCTTTCGGGAGAGGCCTACAATGAGCAGTTCTTC. Amino acids: CASSSLSGEAYNEQFF.

The chain recombines TRBV15 with TRBJ2-1; D assignment may be TRBD1 or TRBD2 (6 bases each). The germline V gene has CDR1 LNHNV and CDR2 YYDKDF (reference sequence). Trimming removed 3 bases from V and 4 bases from J, with 13 bases in between. There are 15 residues in the CDR3. The CDR3 nucleotides read TGTGCCACCAGCAGCCCCCGGGGGCTGTACAATGAGCAGTTCTTC. Amino acids: CATSSPRGLYNEQFF.

This clonotype was counted only a few times. CDR3 DNA sequence: TGTGCCAGCAAACCTAAGTGGTCTAGCGGGGCCACGGATACGCAGTATTTT. It is translated as CASKPKWSSGATDTQYF. This sequence joins TRBV21-1 and TRBJ2-3; the table's D call, TRBD2, has no DNA check behind it. TRBV21-1 constitutes a pseudogene. The CDR3 covers 17 residues.

This clonotype has only a few counts. CDR3: CASSSGGRKGNQPQHF. The CDR3 coding sequence is TGTGCCAGTTCATCGGGGGGGCGGAAGGGCAATCAGCCCCAGCATTTT. This chain connects TRBV21-1 to TRBJ1-5; the table gives TRBD1 as D, unverified against the DNA. TRBV21-1 is described as a pseudogene. The CDR3 has 16 residues.

The chain links TRBV9 to TRBJ2-1; D might be TRBD2 (5 bases). The V end was cut by 0 bases, the J end by 0 bases, with 13 bases between. Germline V gene sequence: CDR1 SGDLS, CDR2 YYNGEE. The CDR3 runs 17 residues. The CDR3 protein is CASSVDRGTSSYNEQFF. The CDR3 bases are TGTGCCAGCAGCGTAGACCGGGGTACCAGCTCCTACAATGAGCAGTTCTTC.

Only a few counts were recorded for this clonotype. This chain uses TRBV27 with TRBJ1-4, with no clear D. V lost 3 bases, J lost 7 bases, and 15 bases lay in between. CDR3 length: 15 amino acids. Per germline, CDR1 MNHEY and CDR2 SMNVEV (reference sequence). DNA for the CDR3: TGTGCCAGCAGTTTGTTAGACGGGTTCGGTGAAAAACTGTTTTTT. It specifies CASSLLDGFGEKLFF.

J is TRBJ2-1 and V is TRBV5-1; 8 nucleotides match TRBD1. CDR1 is SGHRS and CDR2 is YFSETQ in the germline V gene. The CDR3 length is 14 residues. V dropped 4 bases and J dropped 5; count of bases not matched to a gene: 5. Written as DNA, the CDR3 is TGCGCCAGCAGCCGGGCAGGGGGCCACAATGAGCAGTTCTTC. Amino acids: CASSRAGGHNEQFF.

This clonotype was seen a few times. This chain joins TRBV4-3 and TRBJ2-3; 13 bases are shared with TRBD2. Germline V gives CDR1 LGHNA, CDR2 YSLEER. The CDR3 is made up of 18 amino acids. With V trimmed by 3 bases and J by 3 bases, 9 bases remained unmatched. CDR3: CASSQLTRTSGRTDTQYF. DNA of the CDR3: TGCGCCAGCAGCCAGCTAACGAGGACTAGCGGGAGAACAGATACGCAGTATTTT.

The chain links TRBV28 to TRBJ2-1; tentatively, D is TRBD1 (5 bases). The CDR3 extends over 12 amino acids. V shed 2 bases and J shed 6 bases, with 5 bases lying between them. Germline V lookup: CDR1 MDHEN, CDR2 SYDVKM. The CDR3 sequence is CASSLGANEQFF. The CDR3 DNA reads as TGTGCCAGCAGTTTAGGGGCCAATGAGCAGTTCTTC.

There are many counts of this clonotype. The chain joins TRBV6-2 or TRBV6-3 to TRBJ1-1; D is unresolved. Deletions cut 3 bases from V and 0 bases from J, with 8 bases between. Looked up from germline, CDR1 is MNHEY and CDR2 is SVGEGT. This CDR3 region has 14 residues. The CDR3 sequence is CASSYVELNTEAFF. In DNA form, the CDR3 reads TGTGCCAGCAGTTATGTGGAATTGAACACTGAAGCTTTCTTT.

This clonotype was seen more than once but under ten times. The V and J genes are TRBV5-5 and TRBJ2-1; a weak D match, TRBD2 (6 bases). The CDR3 runs to 15 residues. Trimming pared 0 bases from V and 5 bases from J, leaving 12 bases between. CDR1 is SGHKS and CDR2 is YYEKEE in the germline V gene (reference sequence). In DNA form, the CDR3 reads TGTGCCAGCAGCTTGGACCCGGGACTGAACAATGAGCAGTTCTTC. It encodes CASSLDPGLNNEQFF.

The genes are TRBV7-6 and TRBJ1-1; 7 bases line up with TRBD1. V was pared by 10 bases and J by 4 bases, with 9 bases of the junction left unmatched. The CDR3 runs 13 residues. The germline V gene encodes CDR1 SGHVS and CDR2 FNYEAQ. Here the CDR3 DNA reads TGTGCCAAGGAGACAGGGCGGGGCACTGAAGCTTTCTTT. As protein: CAKETGRGTEAFF.

There are a few counts of this clonotype. The chain joins TRBV4-3 to TRBJ2-3, with TRBD2 matching over 8 bases. V was clipped by 1 base and J by 2 bases; unmatched bases: 5. The CDR3 sequence is 16 residues long. Germline values: CDR1 LGHNA, CDR2 YSLEER. The DNA for the CDR3 is TGCGCCAGCAGCCAAGGTAGCGGGGCAAACACAGATACGCAGTATTTT. It codes for CASSQGSGANTDTQYF.

This clonotype appeared many times. This sequence joins TRBV5-1 and TRBJ2-7, with 13 bases fitting TRBD2. The CDR3 spans 15 residues. The trim removed 1 base at V and 3 bases at J, leaving 1 base unmatched. Germline lookup yields CDR1 SGHRS and CDR2 YFSETQ. The CDR3 coding sequence is TGCGCCAGCAGCTTGTGGACTAGCGGGAGCTACGAGCAGTACTTC. Translation gives CASSLWTSGSYEQYF.

This sequence joins TRBV20-1 and TRBJ2-3, with TRBD1 identical over 8 bases. Germline V gives CDR1 DFQATT, CDR2 SNEGSKA (reference sequence). V lost 6 bases to trimming and J lost 2 bases; unmatched junction nucleotides: 4. This CDR3 region has 13 residues. CDR3 protein: CSAPQGDTDTQYF. The CDR3 bases are TGCAGTGCCCCACAGGGGGACACAGATACGCAGTATTTT.